A few counts support the clone carrying this T cell receptor beta chain. The CDR3 extends over 16 amino acids. Looked up from germline, CDR1 is KGHSH and CDR2 is LQKENI. J was trimmed by 2 bases and V by 1 base; bases with no gene match: 8. The data were obtained in a study of blood T cell repertoires in COVID-19. Across the study: Before being deemed recovered, Cohort 3 donors had two negative PCRs, clearance, or symptom resolution. Acute and convalescent COVID-19 samples came from the United States, Italy and Spain. From T cells, B-cell-depleted T cells, or PBMCs came the material, which was cDNA or gDNA.

TCRdb's table, derived via immunoSEQ multiplex PCR, lists solely in-frame clones and lacks some. The table has over 150,000 clones, 79% seen once. Clinical history as reported by participants underpinned cohort assignment. The receptor's source is a woman aged 70 to 79 in a cohort exposed to, infected with or recovered from COVID-19 (not recorded which). The source material was PBMCs or T cells enriched from blood (not recorded which). J is TRBJ2-7 and V is TRBV18; 7 bases align to TRBD2. The CDR3 sequence is CASSPLWGGRTYEQYF. CDR3 coding DNA: TGTGCCAGCTCACCACTGTGGGGCGGGAGAACCTACGAGCAGTACTTC.